One T cell receptor (beta chain) is described in this entry. Its specificity is not known. The data are from a study of shared clonotypes between healthy human individuals. Study-wide points: Non-shared clonotypes were found to have lower generation probabilities than the clonotypes that were shared by all four of the sorted-subset donors.

Those who donated were healthy HIV-negative adults, with no recent acute infections or vaccinations reported. Measured with immunoSEQ multiplex PCR; TCRdb has only the in-frame clones, and not every one. Found here are 2.3 million or so clones, just over 90% of them singletons; the top ten hold under 0.45%. Germline V CDR1 and CDR2: SGHTA, FQGTGA. Trimming removed 5 bases from V and 4 bases from J, with 11 bases in between. This CDR3 region has 13 residues. The chain has TRBV7-3 and TRBJ1-1, with D perhaps TRBD1 (5 bases). Sequencing was carried out using naive CD4+ T cells from PBMCs. This sample's subset: CD45RA+ positively selected. This clonotype was sampled from a man between 18 and 35 years old in good health. Some clones in this sample may be carry-over from other donors' samples. The CDR3 protein is CASSIRDGTEAFF. The CDR3 DNA reads TGTGCCAGCAGCATCCGGGACGGCACTGAAGCTTTCTTT. Variable domain in full (rest from reference TRBV7-3 and TRBJ1-1): GAGVSQTPSNKVTEKGKYVELRCDPISGHTALYWYRQSLGQGPEFLIYFQGTGAADDSGLPNDRFFAVRPEGSVSTLKIQRTERGDSAVYLCASSIRDGTEAFFGQGTRLTVV.